This section outlines one T cell receptor (beta chain) sequence together with its context. Profiling relied on immunoSEQ multiplex PCR, and the TCRdb table lists in-frame clones only, not all of them. The sample shows approximately 330,000 clones, around 90% of them seen only once. The sample comes from a study of blood T cell repertoires in COVID-19. Study information: The origin of the acute and convalescent COVID-19 samples was the United States, Italy and Spain.

This CDR3 spans 15 amino acids. After removal of 7 bases from V and 7 bases from J, the junction contained 11 bases not matched to a gene. Per germline, CDR1 SGHNT and CDR2 YYREEE (reference sequence). This TCR was recovered from a woman in her thirties or forties with COVID-19, enrolled during active disease. V usage is TRBV5-4 and J usage is TRBJ1-6; 7 positions agree with TRBD1. The sample taken for sequencing was peripheral blood. The CDR3 DNA reads as TGTGCCAGCGGGGACAGCCGGGGCGAGAATTCACCCCTCCACTTT. This sequence encodes CASGDSRGENSPLHF.